This paragraph covers one T cell receptor beta chain sequence. Its antigen is as yet unknown. This sample stems from a study of T-cell reconstitution after alpha-beta-depleted transplantation in children. This sample's TCRbeta library carried unique molecular identifier barcodes. TCRdb passed the PCR reads through MiXCR, listing each CDR3 protein once. The sample contains about 980,000 distinct CDR3 sequences, roughly 29% of which appear only once. Germline-derived CDR1 and CDR2 are MGHRA and YSYEKL. CDR3 length: 15 residues. V was trimmed by 7 bases and J by 1 base, leaving 17 bases between them. Overall study results and limits: From surviving recipient T cells and thymic progenitors came the high day-60 TCRbeta diversity observed in some patients.

This specimen was PBMCs, mostly from graft donor cells, taken 360 days after TCRalphabeta/CD19-depleted stem cell transplant. V gene TRBV4-1 combines with J gene TRBJ2-7, with a weak D call TRBD2 (6 bases). This receptor was identified in a boy in the first two years of life who had a stem cell transplant for SCID, so the T cells may come from the graft donor. In DNA form, the CDR3 reads TGCGCCAGCACATGGGGAGGTAGCGAATCCTACGAGCAGTACTTC. Translation gives CASTWGGSESYEQYF.